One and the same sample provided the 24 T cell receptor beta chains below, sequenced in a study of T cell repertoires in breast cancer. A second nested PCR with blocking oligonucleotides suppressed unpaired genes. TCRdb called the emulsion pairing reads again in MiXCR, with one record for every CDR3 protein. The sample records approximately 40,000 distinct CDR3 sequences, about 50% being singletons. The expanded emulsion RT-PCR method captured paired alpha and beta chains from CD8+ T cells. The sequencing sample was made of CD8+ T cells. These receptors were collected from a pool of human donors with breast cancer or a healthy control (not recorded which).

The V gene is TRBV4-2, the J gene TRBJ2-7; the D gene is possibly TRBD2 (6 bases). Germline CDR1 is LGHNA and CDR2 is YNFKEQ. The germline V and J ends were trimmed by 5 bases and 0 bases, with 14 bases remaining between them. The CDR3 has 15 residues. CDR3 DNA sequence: TGTGCCAGCAGCGGTCGACTAGTTCACTCCTACGAGCAGTACTTC. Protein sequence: CASSGRLVHSYEQYF.

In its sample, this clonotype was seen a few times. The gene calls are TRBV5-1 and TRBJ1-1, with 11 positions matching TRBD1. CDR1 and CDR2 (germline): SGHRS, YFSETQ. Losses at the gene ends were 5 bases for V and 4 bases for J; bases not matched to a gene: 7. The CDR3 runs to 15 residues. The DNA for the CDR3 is TGCGCCAGCAGGGACACCGGGACAGGGGGCACTGAAGCTTTCTTT. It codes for CASRDTGTGGTEAFF.

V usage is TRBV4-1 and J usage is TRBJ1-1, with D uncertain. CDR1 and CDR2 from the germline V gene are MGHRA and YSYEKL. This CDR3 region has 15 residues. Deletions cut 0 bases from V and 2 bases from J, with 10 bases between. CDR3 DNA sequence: TGCGCCAGCAGCCAAGATCATGGGCCTAACACTGAAGCTTTCTTT. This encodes CASSQDHGPNTEAFF.

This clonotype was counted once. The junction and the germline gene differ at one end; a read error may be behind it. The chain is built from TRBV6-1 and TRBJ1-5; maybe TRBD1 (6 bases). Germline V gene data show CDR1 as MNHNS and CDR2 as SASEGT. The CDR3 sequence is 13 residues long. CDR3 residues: CASSRRQDQPQHF. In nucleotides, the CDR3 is TGTGCCAGCAGTCGGCGACAGGATCAGCCCCAACATTTT.

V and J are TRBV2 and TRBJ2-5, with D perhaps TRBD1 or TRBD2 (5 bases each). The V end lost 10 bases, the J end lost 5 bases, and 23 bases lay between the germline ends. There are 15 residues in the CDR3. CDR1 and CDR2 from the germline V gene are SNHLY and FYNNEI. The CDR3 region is CATSKGPHSGETQYF. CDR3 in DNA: TGTGCCACCTCTAAGGGACCCCACTCTGGCGAGACCCAGTACTTC.

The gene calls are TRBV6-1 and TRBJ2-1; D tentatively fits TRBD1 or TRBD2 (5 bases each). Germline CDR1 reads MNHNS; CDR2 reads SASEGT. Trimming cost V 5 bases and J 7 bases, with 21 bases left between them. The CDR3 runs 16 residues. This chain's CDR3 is CASSSLAGDLRNEQFF. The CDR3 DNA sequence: TGTGCCAGCAGTAGTCTAGCTGGGGACCTTAGGAATGAGCAGTTCTTC.

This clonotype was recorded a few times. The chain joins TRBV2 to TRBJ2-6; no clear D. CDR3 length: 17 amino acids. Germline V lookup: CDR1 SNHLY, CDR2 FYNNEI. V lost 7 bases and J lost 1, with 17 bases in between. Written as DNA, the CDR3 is TGTGCCAGCACTGAGTTCTGGGGATTGTCTGGGGCCAACGTCCTGACTTTC. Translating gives CASTEFWGLSGANVLTF.

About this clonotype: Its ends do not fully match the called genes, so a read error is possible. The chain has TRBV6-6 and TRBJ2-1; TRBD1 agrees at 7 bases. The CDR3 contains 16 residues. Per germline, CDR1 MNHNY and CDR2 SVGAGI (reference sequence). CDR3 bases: TGTGCCAGCGGACCCTCCCCCGAGGGGGCGAAGCATGAGCAGTTATTC. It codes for CASGPSPEGAKHEQLF.

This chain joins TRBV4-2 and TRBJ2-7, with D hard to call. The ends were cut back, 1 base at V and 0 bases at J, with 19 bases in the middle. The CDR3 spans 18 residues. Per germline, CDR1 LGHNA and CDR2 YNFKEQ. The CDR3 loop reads CASSQGTGSPFSSYEQYF. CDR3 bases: TGTGCCAGCAGCCAAGGTACCGGGTCCCCTTTTAGCTCCTACGAGCAGTACTTC.

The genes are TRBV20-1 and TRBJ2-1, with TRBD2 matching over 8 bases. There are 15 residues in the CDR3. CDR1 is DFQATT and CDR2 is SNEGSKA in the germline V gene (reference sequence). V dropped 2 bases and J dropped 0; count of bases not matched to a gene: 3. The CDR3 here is CSARQLADSYNEQFF. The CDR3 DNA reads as TGCAGTGCTAGACAACTAGCGGACTCCTACAATGAGCAGTTCTTC.

The CDR3 region has the DNA TGTGCCATCCAAATTAGACAGAACACTGAAGCTTTCTTT. Protein: CAIQIRQNTEAFF. V usage is TRBV10-3 and J usage is TRBJ1-1; D is unclear. Per the germline V gene, CDR1 is ENHRY and CDR2 is SYGVKD. The CDR3 is made up of 13 amino acids. V was trimmed by 8 bases and J by 1 base, leaving 11 bases between them.

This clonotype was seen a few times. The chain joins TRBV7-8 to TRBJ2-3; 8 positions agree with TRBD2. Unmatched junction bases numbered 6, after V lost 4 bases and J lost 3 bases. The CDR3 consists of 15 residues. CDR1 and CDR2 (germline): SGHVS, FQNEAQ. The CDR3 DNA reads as TGTGCCAGCAGCTCCGCAGCGGGAGTGACAGATACGCAGTATTTT. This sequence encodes CASSSAAGVTDTQYF.

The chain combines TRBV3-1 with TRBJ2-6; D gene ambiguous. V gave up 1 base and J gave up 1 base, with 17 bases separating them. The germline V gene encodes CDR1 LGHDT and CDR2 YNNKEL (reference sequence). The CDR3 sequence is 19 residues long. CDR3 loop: CASSQGFRILESGANVLTF. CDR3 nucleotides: TGTGCCAGCAGCCAAGGTTTTCGAATTCTAGAATCTGGGGCCAACGTCCTGACTTTC.

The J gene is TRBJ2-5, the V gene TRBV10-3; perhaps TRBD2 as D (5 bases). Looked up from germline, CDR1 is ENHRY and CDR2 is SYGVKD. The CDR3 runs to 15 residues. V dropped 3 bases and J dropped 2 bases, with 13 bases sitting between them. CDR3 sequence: CAISDRNGDQETQYF. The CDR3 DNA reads TGTGCCATCAGTGATCGAAACGGGGATCAAGAGACCCAGTACTTC.

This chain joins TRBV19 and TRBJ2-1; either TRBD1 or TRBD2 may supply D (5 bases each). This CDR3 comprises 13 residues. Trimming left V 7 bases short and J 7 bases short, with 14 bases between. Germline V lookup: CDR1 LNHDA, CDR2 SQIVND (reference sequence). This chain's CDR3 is CASKGPGWNEQFF. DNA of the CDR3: TGTGCCAGTAAGGGACCGGGGTGGAATGAGCAGTTCTTC.

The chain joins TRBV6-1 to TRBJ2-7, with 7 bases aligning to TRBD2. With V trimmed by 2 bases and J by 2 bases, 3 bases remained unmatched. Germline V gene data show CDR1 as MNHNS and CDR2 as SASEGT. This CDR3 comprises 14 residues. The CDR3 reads CASSEREDTYEQYF. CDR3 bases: TGTGCCAGCAGTGAACGGGAGGATACCTACGAGCAGTACTTC.

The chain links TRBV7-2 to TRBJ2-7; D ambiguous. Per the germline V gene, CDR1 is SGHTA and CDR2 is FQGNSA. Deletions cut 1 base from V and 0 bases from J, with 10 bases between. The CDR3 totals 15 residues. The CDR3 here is CASSLGDRFSYEQYF. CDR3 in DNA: TGTGCCAGCAGCTTAGGGGATCGGTTCTCCTACGAGCAGTACTTC.

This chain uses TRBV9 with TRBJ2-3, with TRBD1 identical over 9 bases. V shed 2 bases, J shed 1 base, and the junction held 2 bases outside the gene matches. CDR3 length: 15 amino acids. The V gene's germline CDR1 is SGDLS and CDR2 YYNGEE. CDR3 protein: CASSVTGGGTDTQYF. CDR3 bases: TGTGCCAGCAGCGTGACAGGGGGAGGCACAGATACGCAGTATTTT.

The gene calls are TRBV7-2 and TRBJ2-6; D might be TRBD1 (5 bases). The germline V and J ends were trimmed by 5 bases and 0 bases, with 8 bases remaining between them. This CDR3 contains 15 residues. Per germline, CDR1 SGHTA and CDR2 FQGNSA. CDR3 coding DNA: TGTGCCAGCAGCATAGACAGCTCTGGGGCCAACGTCCTGACTTTC. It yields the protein CASSIDSSGANVLTF.

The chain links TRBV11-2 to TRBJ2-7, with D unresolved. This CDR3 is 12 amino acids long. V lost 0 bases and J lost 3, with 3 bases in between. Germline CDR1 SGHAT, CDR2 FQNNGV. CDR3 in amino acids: CASSLENYEQYF. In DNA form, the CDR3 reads TGTGCCAGCAGCTTAGAAAACTACGAGCAGTACTTC.

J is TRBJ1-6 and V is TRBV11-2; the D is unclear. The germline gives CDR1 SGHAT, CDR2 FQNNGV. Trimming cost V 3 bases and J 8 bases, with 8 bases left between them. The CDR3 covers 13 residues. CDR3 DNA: TGTGCCAGCAGCTTGAATTTTGATTCACCCCTCCACTTT. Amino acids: CASSLNFDSPLHF.

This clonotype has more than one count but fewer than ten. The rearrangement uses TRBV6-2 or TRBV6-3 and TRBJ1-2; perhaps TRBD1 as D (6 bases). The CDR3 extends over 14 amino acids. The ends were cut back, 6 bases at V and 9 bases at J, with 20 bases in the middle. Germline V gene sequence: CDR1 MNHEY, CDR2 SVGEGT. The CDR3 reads CASSRGGDIYSYTF. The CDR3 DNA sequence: TGTGCCAGCAGCCGAGGGGGAGACATTTATAGCTACACCTTC.

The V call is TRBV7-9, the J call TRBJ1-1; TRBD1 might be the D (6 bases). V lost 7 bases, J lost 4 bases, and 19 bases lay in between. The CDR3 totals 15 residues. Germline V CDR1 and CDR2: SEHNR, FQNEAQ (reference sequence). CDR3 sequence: CASIKTGGAGTEAFF. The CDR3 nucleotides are TGTGCCAGCATCAAAACGGGGGGGGCGGGCACTGAAGCTTTCTTT.

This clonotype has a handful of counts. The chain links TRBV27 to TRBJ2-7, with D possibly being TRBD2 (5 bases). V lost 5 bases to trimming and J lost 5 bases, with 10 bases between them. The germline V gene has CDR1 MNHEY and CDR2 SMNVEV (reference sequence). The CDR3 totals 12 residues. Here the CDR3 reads CASSPGLDEQYF. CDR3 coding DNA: TGTGCCAGCAGTCCCGGACTGGACGAGCAGTACTTC.